The 12 T cell receptor beta chains below come from one sample, sequenced in a study of yellow fever vaccine responses in identical twins. TCRdb analysed the RT-PCR reads with MiXCR anew, one entry per CDR3 protein. There are about 2,400 distinct CDR3 sequences in the sample; roughly four fifths occur only once, and 4.5% to 6% lies in the top ten. Sequences were derived from T cells from blood (PBMCs), unsorted or a sorted subset (not recorded which), sampled before or after yellow fever vaccination (not recorded which). The receptor source for this set is a woman aged 18-29 years who received the yellow fever vaccine.

J is TRBJ2-7 and V is TRBV10-3; 8 bases agree with TRBD1. CDR1 and CDR2 from the germline V gene are ENHRY and SYGVKD. The CDR3 contains 13 residues. V shed 3 bases and J 3 bases; nucleotides not matched to a gene: 1. In DNA, the CDR3 is TGTGCCATCAGTGACAGGGGGCTCTACGAGCAGTACTTC. Its translation is CAISDRGLYEQYF.

The rearrangement joins TRBV7-9 to TRBJ2-7, with D possibly matching TRBD1 (6 bases). Germline V gives CDR1 SEHNR, CDR2 FQNEAQ (reference sequence). With 5 bases removed from V and 3 bases from J, the gap between germline ends came to 8 bases. The CDR3 extends over 12 amino acids. The DNA for the CDR3 is TGTGCCAGCAGCCCGGGACACTACGAGCAGTACTTC. Translating gives CASSPGHYEQYF. Using reference TRBV7-9 and TRBJ2-7 for the parts outside the CDR3, the full variable domain is DTGVSQNPRHKITKRGQNVTFRCDPISEHNRLYWYRQTLGQGPEFLTYFQNEAQLEKSRLLSDRFSAERPKGSFSTLEIQRTEQGDSAMYLCASSPGHYEQYFGPGTRLTVT.

V and J are TRBV18 and TRBJ2-7, with D possibly being TRBD1 or TRBD2 (5 bases each). Germline CDR1 reads KGHSH; CDR2 reads LQKENI. The CDR3 sequence is 16 residues long. V lost 1 base to trimming and J lost 7 bases, with 20 bases between them. The CDR3 loop is CASSPLGLETWGEQYF. CDR3 DNA sequence: TGTGCCAGCTCACCACTTGGACTGGAGACCTGGGGGGAGCAGTACTTC.

This clonotype was found a few times. The chain joins TRBV18 to TRBJ1-1; possible D gene TRBD1, 6 bases. V lost 3 bases and J 4 bases, leaving 15 bases between the germline ends. CDR3 length: 15 residues. Germline CDR1 reads KGHSH; CDR2 reads LQKENI. The CDR3 nucleotides are TGTGCCAGCTCACCCCCGTGGAGGGGGACCACTGAAGCTTTCTTT. This encodes CASSPPWRGTTEAFF.

The rearrangement joins TRBV12-3 or TRBV12-4 to TRBJ2-1; 10 nucleotides match TRBD2. V lost 5 bases and J lost 4; bases outside the gene matches: 5. The CDR3 runs to 15 residues. This CDR3 is CASSQAGGPYNEQFF. CDR3 DNA sequence: TGTGCCAGCAGTCAAGCGGGGGGGCCTTACAATGAGCAGTTCTTC.

This clonotype was picked up a small number of times. The chain employs TRBV12-3 or TRBV12-4 and TRBJ2-5, with 7 nucleotides matching TRBD1. The CDR3 has 14 residues. With V trimmed by 3 bases and J by 4 bases, 5 bases remained unmatched. The CDR3 DNA reads as TGTGCCAGCAGTTTGAAGGGGGCTATAGAGACCCAGTACTTC. Protein: CASSLKGAIETQYF.

The chain links TRBV11-3 to TRBJ2-5, with a possible D match to TRBD2 (5 bases). In germline, CDR1 is SGHNT, CDR2 YENEEA. There are 14 residues in the CDR3. V lost 1 base, J lost 12 bases, and 18 bases lay in between. CDR3 sequence (DNA): TGTGCCAGCAGCTTAGGCAACCAAAAGAGGGATGAGTACTTC. It is translated as CASSLGNQKRDEYF.

This rearrangement joins TRBV10-2 to TRBJ2-2, with 7 bases that match TRBD1. Germline assignment: CDR1 WSHSY and CDR2 SAAADI. This CDR3 is 12 amino acids long. The trim removed 6 bases at V and 6 bases at J, leaving 1 base unmatched. The CDR3 reads CASRQGSGELFF. Here the CDR3 DNA reads TGCGCCAGCAGACAGGGGTCCGGGGAGCTGTTTTTT.

The chain combines TRBV4-1 with TRBJ2-1; TRBD2 matches 8 bases. Germline lookup yields CDR1 MGHRA and CDR2 YSYEKL. CDR3 length equals 15 residues. V lost 0 bases and J lost 6; bases outside the gene matches: 4. In DNA form, the CDR3 reads TGCGCCAGCAGCCAAGACGGGCGGGAGGTCAATGAGCAGTTCTTC. Translating gives CASSQDGREVNEQFF.

The chain joins TRBV11-1 to TRBJ2-1, with D perhaps matching TRBD1 (7 bases). Trimming took 9 bases from V and 4 from J, leaving 10 bases between them. The CDR3 sequence is 12 residues long. Germline values: CDR1 SGHAT, CDR2 FQDESV (reference sequence). The CDR3 sequence: CASQGGYNEQFF. CDR3 in DNA: TGTGCCAGTCAGGGGGGTTACAATGAGCAGTTCTTC. The whole variable domain, filled in from reference TRBV11-1 and TRBJ2-1, reads EAEVAQSPRYKITEKSQAVAFWCDPISGHATLYWYRQILGQGPELLVQFQDESVVDDSQLPKDRFSAERLKGVDSTLKIQPAELGDSAMYLCASQGGYNEQFFGPGTRLTVL.

This chain connects TRBV18 to TRBJ2-2, with D unclear. V lost 1 base, J lost 0 bases, and 6 bases lay in between. The CDR3 has 15 residues. The germline gives CDR1 KGHSH, CDR2 LQKENI. The CDR3: CASSPQYANTGELFF. The CDR3 nucleotides are TGTGCCAGCTCACCACAGTACGCGAACACCGGGGAGCTGTTTTTT.

V is TRBV9 and J is TRBJ2-3; the D is unclear. In germline, CDR1 is SGDLS, CDR2 YYNGEE. V was cut by 0 bases and J by 3 bases, with 5 bases left in between. This CDR3 is 13 amino acids long. CDR3 in amino acids: CASSVGFTDTQYF. The CDR3 DNA reads as TGTGCCAGCAGCGTAGGCTTTACAGATACGCAGTATTTT.